Listed here are 21 T cell receptor beta chains from one sample, sequenced in a study of blood T cell repertoires in COVID-19 (dated by TCRdb to about 2020). The library came from the immunoSEQ multiplex PCR assay. Sourced from immuneACCESS, this table was stored by TCRdb with only in-frame sequences that have V and J called. A share of the clones is absent; for the studies checked, an unresolved V gene accounts for under half, and the remainder has no known explanation. A total of about 270,000 clones appear in this sample, about 90% of them only once. The ten largest account for approximately 4% of the sample. The sample consisted of PBMCs or T cells enriched from blood (not recorded which). The receptors stem from a woman between 25 and 40 years old with acute COVID-19.

The genes are TRBV4-1 and TRBJ2-5, with TRBD2 matching over 9 bases. Looked up from germline, CDR1 is MGHRA and CDR2 is YSYEKL. With 3 bases clipped from V and 5 bases from J, the junction kept 7 bases outside the gene matches. The CDR3 is 15 amino acids. CDR3 residues: CASSHNSAGGETQYF. The DNA of the CDR3 is TGCGCCAGCAGCCATAACTCGGCGGGAGGGGAGACCCAGTACTTC.

The chain is built from TRBV15 and TRBJ1-4; 8 bases fit TRBD1. CDR1 and CDR2 (germline): LNHNV, YYDKDF (reference sequence). Trimming at V came to 5 bases and at J to 1 base, leaving 6 bases not matched to a gene. The CDR3 totals 16 residues. CDR3 bases: TGTGCCACCAGCTCCCGGACAGGGCTAACTAATGAAAAACTGTTTTTT. Translation: CATSSRTGLTNEKLFF.

The rearrangement links TRBV28 to TRBJ1-3; 8 positions match TRBD1. V dropped 5 bases and J dropped 1; count of bases not matched to a gene: 7. The CDR3 contains 16 residues. From germline, CDR1 is MDHEN and CDR2 SYDVKM. CDR3 nucleotide sequence: TGTGCCAGCAGTCCGGGGACAGGAAGATCTGGAAACACCATATATTTT. Translation: CASSPGTGRSGNTIYF.

Only one count was recorded for this clone. V is TRBV6-4 and J is TRBJ2-3; 9 bases are shared with TRBD1. The V and J ends lost 6 bases and 5 bases, in that order; junction bases with no gene match: 12. CDR3 size: 16 residues. CDR1 and CDR2 (germline): MRHNA, SNTAGT. CDR3 amino acids: CASRCSGTGRVDTQYF. CDR3 DNA sequence: TGTGCCAGCAGGTGTTCGGGGACAGGGCGGGTAGATACGCAGTATTTT.

The genes are TRBV7-9 and TRBJ2-1; a weak D match, TRBD2 (5 bases). The CDR3 covers 13 residues. The V and J ends lost 2 bases and 10 bases respectively, with 12 bases between them. Germline V gives CDR1 SEHNR, CDR2 FQNEAQ (reference sequence). In nucleotides, the CDR3 is TGTGCCAGCAGCTTACGTCCCGGGGAAGAGCAGTTCTTC. Translating it yields CASSLRPGEEQFF.

The chain uses TRBV9 and TRBJ2-3; D is possibly TRBD1 (5 bases). The CDR3 contains 14 residues. Trimming cost V 0 bases and J 1 base, with 6 bases left between them. CDR1 SGDLS and CDR2 YYNGEE come from the germline V gene. The CDR3 spells CASSVGGRTDTQYF. The CDR3 region has the DNA TGTGCCAGCAGCGTAGGGGGCCGCACAGATACGCAGTATTTT.

The V and J genes are TRBV4-2 and TRBJ1-2; 7 nucleotides agree with TRBD1. Germline V gene lookup returns CDR1 LGHNA and CDR2 YNFKEQ. CDR3 length: 15 residues. Unmatched junction bases numbered 8, after V lost 0 bases and J lost 7 bases. The CDR3 DNA sequence: TGTGCCAGCAGCCAAGACCGACAGGGAATGGGTGGCTACACCTTC. It is translated as CASSQDRQGMGGYTF.

The chain employs TRBV6-2 or TRBV6-3 and TRBJ1-2, with 7 positions matching TRBD1. Trimming cost V 4 bases and J 5 bases; bases outside gene matches: 10. The CDR3 runs to 15 residues. The germline V gene encodes CDR1 MNHEY and CDR2 SVGEGT. CDR3 coding DNA: TGTGCCAGCAGTTCCGGACAGGAAGTAAGTTATGGCTACACCTTC. Translated, it gives CASSSGQEVSYGYTF.

V and J are TRBV7-8 and TRBJ2-7; the match to TRBD1 covers 8 bases. The CDR3 loop spans 21 amino acids. Germline lookup yields CDR1 SGHVS and CDR2 FQNEAQ. Trimming removed 5 bases from V and 3 bases from J; junction bases left unmatched: 27. In nucleotides, the CDR3 is TGTGCCAGCAGCCGAGGTGGGGCAGGGGGCTCACTAAAGCACTCCCTCTACGAGCAGTACTTC. Protein: CASSRGGAGGSLKHSLYEQYF.

This clone was detected only once. The J gene is TRBJ1-6, the V gene TRBV7-3, with 8 bases identical to TRBD1. The CDR3 has 14 amino acids. V was clipped by 5 bases and J by 7 bases; unmatched bases: 4. Germline V gene lookup returns CDR1 SGHTA and CDR2 FQGTGA. This chain's CDR3 is CASSAGQANSPLHF. DNA for the CDR3: TGTGCCAGCAGCGCGGGACAGGCCAATTCACCCCTCCACTTT.

J is TRBJ1-4 and V is TRBV18; D unclear. CDR1 is KGHSH and CDR2 is LQKENI in the germline V gene. The V and J ends lost 6 bases and 9 bases respectively, with 14 bases between them. This CDR3 contains 13 residues. The CDR3 sequence is CASSKSRRQKLFF. The CDR3 DNA follows: TGTGCCAGCTCTAAGTCGAGGCGGCAAAAACTGTTTTTT.

This clone was detected once. This rearrangement joins TRBV3-1 (or the pseudogene TRBV3-2) to TRBJ2-3; 11 nucleotides line up with TRBD2. V gave up 4 bases and J gave up 2 bases; unmatched junction bases: 5. This CDR3 has 16 amino acids. Germline CDR1 and CDR2: LGHDT and YNNKEL (reference sequence). CDR3 region: CASSLTSGGPTDTQYF. The CDR3 DNA is TGTGCCAGCAGCCTAACTAGCGGGGGTCCCACAGATACGCAGTATTTT.

This clone has just one count. This chain links TRBV5-6 with TRBJ2-6; D remains unclear. The CDR3 contains 15 residues. Trimming took off 1 base at V and 2 bases at J, with 7 bases between the two ends. Germline CDR1 is SGHDT and CDR2 is YYEEEE. CDR3 nucleotides: TGTGCCAGCAGCTTGAGGAGCCCTGGGGCCAACGTCCTGACTTTC. Translating it yields CASSLRSPGANVLTF. Looking up the rest from reference TRBV5-6 and TRBJ2-6 gives the full variable domain: DAGVTQSPTHLIKTRGQQVTLRCSPKSGHDTVSWYQQALGQGPQFIFQYYEEEERQRGNFPDRFSGHQFPNYSSELNVNALLLGDSALYLCASSLRSPGANVLTFGAGSRLTVL.

V usage is TRBV18 and J usage is TRBJ1-3; 8 nucleotides line up with TRBD1. This CDR3 contains 16 residues. Germline V CDR1 and CDR2: KGHSH, LQKENI. V dropped 4 bases and J dropped 0; count of bases not matched to a gene: 5. CDR3: CASSLNDRGSGNTIYF. CDR3 DNA: TGTGCCAGCTCACTAAACGACAGGGGCTCTGGAAACACCATATATTTT. Based on the CDR3 plus reference TRBV18 and TRBJ1-3, the full variable domain is NAGVMQNPRHLVRRRGQEARLRCSPMKGHSHVYWYRQLPEEGLKFMVYLQKENIIDESGMPKERFSAEFPKEGPSILRIQQVVRGDSAAYFCASSLNDRGSGNTIYFGEGSWLTVV.

V is TRBV5-6 and J is TRBJ2-7; the match to TRBD1 covers 8 bases. The CDR3 runs 15 residues. Germline CDR1 is SGHDT and CDR2 is YYEEEE. The J segment lost 0 bases and the V segment lost 0 bases, leaving 2 bases of the junction unmatched. This CDR3 is CASSLGTGSSYEQYF. CDR3 bases: TGTGCCAGCAGCTTGGGGACAGGGAGCTCCTACGAGCAGTACTTC.

V usage is TRBV24-1 and J usage is TRBJ2-7, with 7 bases aligning to TRBD2. From germline, CDR1 is KGHDR and CDR2 SFDVKD. The CDR3 is made up of 14 amino acids. Trimming cost V 7 bases and J 5 bases; bases outside gene matches: 10. The CDR3 bases are TGTGCCACCAGCCAACCGGGACTACCAAACGAGCAGTACTTC. Its translation is CATSQPGLPNEQYF.

Notes on this clone: At one end the junction does not follow the germline gene, possibly because of a read error. This chain uses TRBV20-1 with TRBJ2-1; D might be TRBD2 (5 bases). The CDR3 loop spans 11 amino acids. Germline-derived CDR1 and CDR2 are DFQATT and SNEGSKA (reference sequence). The CDR3 nucleotides read TGCAGTCCTAGTTCGGCGGGTGAGCAGTTCTTC. Protein: CSPSSAGEQFF.

The V call is TRBV27, the J call TRBJ2-1; 11 nucleotides agree with TRBD2. From germline, CDR1 is MNHEY and CDR2 SMNVEV (reference sequence). With 1 base clipped from V and 5 bases from J, the junction kept 7 bases outside the gene matches. The CDR3 sequence is 17 residues long. CDR3 bases: TGTGCCAGCAGTTTATATTCCGAGACTAGCGGGAACAATGAGCAGTTCTTC. This encodes CASSLYSETSGNNEQFF.

This clone has a single count. The chain links TRBV5-1 to TRBJ2-1; 7 bases agree with TRBD1. The CDR3 is made up of 14 amino acids. V lost 4 bases and J lost 8; bases outside the gene matches: 9. CDR1 SGHRS and CDR2 YFSETQ come from the germline V gene. The CDR3 DNA sequence: TGCGCCAGCAGCCGAACGACAGGGAGCGATGAGCAGTTCTTC. Encoded protein: CASSRTTGSDEQFF.

The V gene is TRBV29-1, the J gene TRBJ1-2; 7 bases match TRBD1. This CDR3 has 16 residues. Per germline, CDR1 SQVTM and CDR2 ANQGSEA. J was trimmed by 2 bases and V by 3 bases; bases with no gene match: 12. The CDR3: CSVDTNPGQMNYGYTF. CDR3 DNA sequence: TGCAGCGTTGACACGAATCCGGGACAGATGAACTATGGCTACACCTTC.

The chain links TRBV7-9 to TRBJ2-3; weak D call: TRBD1 (5 bases). V lost 5 bases to trimming and J lost 1 base, with 13 bases between them. The CDR3 has 15 residues. Germline lookup yields CDR1 SEHNR and CDR2 FQNEAQ (reference sequence). In nucleotides, the CDR3 is TGTGCCAGCAGCCGTTCAGGGATAGGCACAGATACGCAGTATTTT. Translated: CASSRSGIGTDTQYF.